Below are 22 T cell receptor beta chains sequenced from a single sample in a study of shared clonotypes between healthy human individuals. TCRdb's copy holds only in-frame clones and misses some; the assay was immunoSEQ multiplex PCR. The table has millions of clones, approximately 95% seen once. Sequencing was done on a sample of naive CD4+ T cells sorted from blood. Described subset: CD45RA+ positively selected. These TCRs come from a man aged 18-30 years in good health.

The chain's CDR3 is CASSQRQGAWTEAFF. CDR3 coding DNA: TGTGCCAGCAGCCAAAGACAGGGGGCATGGACTGAAGCTTTCTTT. This rearrangement joins TRBV2 to TRBJ1-1, with TRBD1 identical over 10 bases. The CDR3 loop spans 15 amino acids. CDR1 is SNHLY and CDR2 is FYNNEI in the germline V gene. V was clipped by 6 bases and J by 5 bases; unmatched bases: 9.

The count of this clone is one. V is TRBV10-1 and J is TRBJ2-3, with 7 bases matching TRBD2. V lost 3 bases, J lost 2 bases, and 2 bases stayed unmatched. CDR3 length: 14 residues. In germline, CDR1 is WNHNN, CDR2 SYGVQD (reference sequence). DNA for the CDR3: TGCGCCAGCAGTGAAGCGGGGATCACAGATACGCAGTATTTT. Protein sequence: CASSEAGITDTQYF.

As to this clone: A much larger clone differs from this one at a single base, so this may be a read error. V is TRBV10-2 and J is TRBJ2-2; D gene unclear. Germline V gene lookup returns CDR1 WSHSY and CDR2 SAAADI. CDR3 length: 12 residues. Trimming took 5 bases from V and 1 from J, leaving 2 bases between them. CDR3: CASSLNTGELFF. CDR3 nucleotide sequence: TGCGCCAGCAGTTTGAACACCGGGGAGCTGTTTTTT.

As concerns this clone: Other DNA sequences in the same sample also yield this CDR3. V is TRBV7-2 and J is TRBJ2-3; the D is unclear. This CDR3 has 13 residues. Germline CDR1 SGHTA, CDR2 FQGNSA. V lost 0 bases and J 3 bases, leaving 4 bases between the germline ends. CDR3 region: CASSLAVTDTQYF. The CDR3 DNA sequence: TGTGCCAGCAGCTTAGCGGTAACAGATACGCAGTATTTT.

The gene calls are TRBV27 and TRBJ1-5; D might be TRBD1 (6 bases). The CDR3 spans 13 residues. Germline CDR1 MNHEY, CDR2 SMNVEV (reference sequence). The V end lost 6 bases, the J end lost 5 bases, and 11 bases lay between the germline ends. The CDR3 nucleotides read TGTGCCAGCAGCCAAGGGGGATATCAGCCCCAGCATTTT. It codes for CASSQGGYQPQHF.

This chain joins TRBV5-4 and TRBJ2-7, with 12 bases fitting TRBD1. With 5 bases clipped from V and 5 bases from J, the junction kept 8 bases outside the gene matches. The germline gives CDR1 SGHNT, CDR2 YYREEE (reference sequence). The CDR3 covers 15 residues. CDR3 sequence: CASRVPGQGADEQYF. CDR3 nucleotide sequence: TGTGCCAGCAGAGTTCCGGGACAGGGGGCGGACGAGCAGTACTTC.

This sequence joins TRBV13 and TRBJ2-3; a weak D match, TRBD2 (6 bases). Germline CDR1 is PRHDT and CDR2 is FYEKMQ (reference sequence). This CDR3 comprises 17 residues. With 5 bases removed from V and 5 bases from J, the gap between germline ends came to 23 bases. The CDR3 loop is CASSLGLVQVMGDTQYF. The DNA of the CDR3 is TGTGCCAGCAGCCTGGGACTCGTCCAGGTTATGGGAGATACGCAGTATTTT.

The V call is TRBV5-5, the J call TRBJ2-7; D tentatively reads TRBD1 or TRBD2 (5 bases each). This CDR3 comprises 13 residues. Germline V lookup: CDR1 SGHKS, CDR2 YYEKEE (reference sequence). Trimming took 4 bases from V and 7 from J, leaving 15 bases between them. This chain's CDR3 is CASSEGPTVEQYF. For the CDR3, the DNA is TGTGCCAGCAGCGAGGGACCGACGGTAGAGCAGTACTTC.

The chain joins TRBV6-1 to TRBJ1-2; maybe TRBD1 (6 bases). The length of the CDR3 is 13 residues. The V and J ends lost 2 bases and 5 bases respectively, with 9 bases between them. CDR1 is MNHNS, CDR2 SASEGT, per germline. The CDR3 nucleotides are TGTGCCAGCAGTGAACTACAGGGATATGGCTACACCTTC. Translation gives CASSELQGYGYTF.

The rearrangement links TRBV5-1 to TRBJ2-1; 7 bases match TRBD2. V lost 5 bases and J lost 1; bases outside the gene matches: 9. CDR1 and CDR2 from the germline V gene are SGHRS and YFSETQ. The CDR3 totals 16 residues. The CDR3 DNA is TGCGCCAGCAGGGTTCTTCCGGGACTATCCTACAATGAGCAGTTCTTC. Protein sequence: CASRVLPGLSYNEQFF.

About this clone itself: The junction does not match germline at one end; this may be a read error. The rearrangement joins TRBV27 to TRBJ1-6; 8 bases are shared with TRBD1. The length of the CDR3 is 14 residues. Germline-derived CDR1 and CDR2 are MNHEY and SMNVEV (reference sequence). In nucleotides, the CDR3 is TGTGCCAGCAGTTCAGGGGGCAATAACTCACCCCTCCACTTT. It translates to CASSSGGNNSPLHF.

The chain uses TRBV5-6 and TRBJ1-1; D remains unclear. CDR3 length: 11 residues. The V end lost 8 bases, the J end lost 1 base, and 6 bases lay between the germline ends. CDR1 SGHDT and CDR2 YYEEEE come from the germline V gene. DNA of the CDR3: TGTGCCAGTGTGGGGAACACTGAAGCTTTCTTT. This encodes CASVGNTEAFF.

The J gene is TRBJ1-4, the V gene TRBV6-5, with a weak D call TRBD1 (5 bases). Between the trimmed V and J ends, which lost 8 bases and 5 bases, there was a span of 9 bases. From germline, CDR1 is MNHEY and CDR2 SVGAGI. The length of the CDR3 is 12 residues. CDR3 sequence: CASGGGNEKLFF. The CDR3 DNA reads TGTGCCAGCGGGGGAGGGAATGAAAAACTGTTTTTT.

The CDR3 is CASSARGVVAPRELFF. As DNA, the CDR3 is TGTGCCAGCAGTGCCAGGGGAGTTGTGGCGCCCCGGGAGCTGTTTTTT. The chain carries TRBV2 and TRBJ2-2; a possible D gene is TRBD1 (6 bases). Trimming removed 4 bases from V and 9 bases from J, with 21 bases in between. This CDR3 spans 16 amino acids. CDR1 and CDR2 from the germline V gene are SNHLY and FYNNEI. Variable domain in full (rest from reference TRBV2 and TRBJ2-2): EPEVTQTPSHQVTQMGQEVILRCVPISNHLYFYWYRQILGQKVEFLVSFYNNEISEKSEIFDDQFSVERPDGSNFTLKIRSTKLEDSAMYFCASSARGVVAPRELFFGEGSRLTVL.

The rearrangement uses TRBV5-5 and TRBJ2-1; tentative D call: TRBD2 (5 bases). Between the trimmed V and J ends, which lost 4 bases and 3 bases, there was a span of 11 bases. The CDR3 loop spans 14 amino acids. Germline CDR1 reads SGHKS; CDR2 reads YYEKEE (reference sequence). DNA of the CDR3: TGTGCCAGCAGCATGGACCGGGACTACAATGAGCAGTTCTTC. Its translation: CASSMDRDYNEQFF.

The chain combines TRBV5-1 with TRBJ2-7; 7 bases are shared with TRBD2. The germline gives CDR1 SGHRS, CDR2 YFSETQ. The CDR3 spans 17 residues. The junction had 15 bases not matched to a gene; V was cut back by 6 bases and J by 0 bases. The CDR3 protein is CASKERGGPLVSYEQYF. For the CDR3, the DNA is TGCGCCAGCAAGGAGCGGGGTGGACCACTAGTCTCCTACGAGCAGTACTTC.

The J gene is TRBJ1-3, the V gene TRBV18; TRBD1 is a possible D gene (5 bases). Germline V lookup: CDR1 KGHSH, CDR2 LQKENI. Trimming left V 3 bases short and J 1 base short, with 10 bases between. This CDR3 is 15 amino acids long. CDR3 coding DNA: TGTGCCAGCTCACCTCTGGGGGGATCTGGAAACACCATATATTTT. This translates into CASSPLGGSGNTIYF.

Note on this clone: This sample also contains other DNA sequences that code for the same CDR3. The J gene is TRBJ2-3, the V gene TRBV9; TRBD2 agrees at 7 bases. V was pared by 4 bases and J by 4 bases, with 6 bases of the junction left unmatched. CDR1 and CDR2 (germline): SGDLS, YYNGEE. The length of the CDR3 is 14 residues. The CDR3 DNA reads as TGTGCCAGCAGCCCTCGACTAGCTGCAGATACGCAGTATTTT. Translating it yields CASSPRLAADTQYF. Full variable domain (rest looked up from reference TRBV9 and TRBJ2-3): DSGVTQTPKHLITATGQRVTLRCSPRSGDLSVYWYQQSLDQGLQFLIQYYNGEERAKGNILERFSAQQFPDLHSELNLSSLELGDSALYFCASSPRLAADTQYFGPGTRLTVL.

The chain has TRBV7-9 and TRBJ2-1; 8 bases are shared with TRBD2. This CDR3 has 12 amino acids. Losses at the gene ends were 1 base for V and 10 bases for J; bases not matched to a gene: 0. Germline assignment: CDR1 SEHNR and CDR2 FQNEAQ (reference sequence). This CDR3 is CASSLVAGEQFF. The CDR3 DNA sequence: TGTGCCAGCAGCTTAGTAGCGGGAGAGCAGTTCTTC.

V gene TRBV11-2 combines with J gene TRBJ2-5; the D gene could be TRBD1 or TRBD2 (5 bases each). This CDR3 comprises 13 residues. V gave up 5 bases and J gave up 7 bases, with 14 bases separating them. CDR1 is SGHAT and CDR2 is FQNNGV in the germline V gene. CDR3 residues: CASSKSGTGTQYF. The CDR3 DNA reads TGTGCCAGCAGCAAATCGGGGACGGGGACCCAGTACTTC.

The chain employs TRBV28 and TRBJ2-2, with D possibly TRBD1 on 6 matching bases. Trimming stripped 7 bases from V and 1 base from J, with 16 bases between. Looked up from germline, CDR1 is MDHEN and CDR2 is SYDVKM. The CDR3 contains 16 residues. The chain's CDR3 is CASMGFWTENTGELFF. The CDR3 bases are TGTGCCAGCATGGGCTTTTGGACAGAGAACACCGGGGAGCTGTTTTTT.

This sequence joins TRBV7-2 and TRBJ2-6; D uncertain. The germline CDR1 and CDR2 sequences are SGHTA and FQGNSA. The length of the CDR3 is 16 residues. V lost 1 base, J lost 0 bases, and 7 bases lay in between. The CDR3 DNA is TGTGCCAGCAGCTTAGGGTCAGTCTCTGGGGCCAACGTCCTGACTTTC. Translation gives CASSLGSVSGANVLTF.